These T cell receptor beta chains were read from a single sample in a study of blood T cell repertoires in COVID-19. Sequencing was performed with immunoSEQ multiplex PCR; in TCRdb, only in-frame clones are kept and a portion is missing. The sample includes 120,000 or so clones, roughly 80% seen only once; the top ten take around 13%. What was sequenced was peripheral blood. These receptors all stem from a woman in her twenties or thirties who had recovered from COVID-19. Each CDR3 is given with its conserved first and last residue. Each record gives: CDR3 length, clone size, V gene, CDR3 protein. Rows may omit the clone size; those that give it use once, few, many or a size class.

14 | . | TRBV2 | CASSEALPGQGSHF
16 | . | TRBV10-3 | CAISESPDNSGDEQFF
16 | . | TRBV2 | CASTSTGGFSYNEQFF
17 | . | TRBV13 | CASSFREGHPTQETQYF
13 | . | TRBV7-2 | CASSSSTGDGYTF
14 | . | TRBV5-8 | CASSDRVRRDGYTF
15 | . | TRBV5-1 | CASSEGQGADNEQFF
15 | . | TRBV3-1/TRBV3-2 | CASSRGLDINTEAFF
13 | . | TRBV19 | CATTKHSLTEAFF
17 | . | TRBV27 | CASSLFYPPPYNYGYTF
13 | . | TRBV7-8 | CASCRGLYNEQFF
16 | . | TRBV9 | CASSEGSGLSYNEQFF
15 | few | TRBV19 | CASSIGQGAANEQFF
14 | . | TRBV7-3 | CASSPRSDTDTQYF
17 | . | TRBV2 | CASSESSTVYSNQPQHF
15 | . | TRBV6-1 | CASSEVSGGSSPLHF
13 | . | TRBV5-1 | CASSLPVPGELFF
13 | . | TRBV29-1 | CSVEVLNTGELFF
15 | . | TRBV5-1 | CASSLVLAGNNEQFF
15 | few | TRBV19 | CASSPYEGTAYSYTF
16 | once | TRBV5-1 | CASSLIGTGGSYEQYF
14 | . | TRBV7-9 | CASSLDRGGQPQHF
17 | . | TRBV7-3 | CASSPQDRGSGANVLTF
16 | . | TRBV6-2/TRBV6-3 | CASSYSEYDGYNEQFF
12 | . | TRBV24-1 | CATSDFSDTQYF
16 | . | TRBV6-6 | CASSKQGAPRGQPQHF